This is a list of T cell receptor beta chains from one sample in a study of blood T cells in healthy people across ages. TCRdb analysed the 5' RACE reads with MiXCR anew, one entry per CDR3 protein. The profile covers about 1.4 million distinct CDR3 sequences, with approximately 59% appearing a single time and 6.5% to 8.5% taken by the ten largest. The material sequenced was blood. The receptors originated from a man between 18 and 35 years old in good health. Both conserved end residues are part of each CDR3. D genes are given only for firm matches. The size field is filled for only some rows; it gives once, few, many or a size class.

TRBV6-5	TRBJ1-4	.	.	TGTGCCAGCAGTTATCGTGGGAATGGTAAACTGTTTTTT	CASSYRGNGKLFF
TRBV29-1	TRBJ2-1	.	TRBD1	TGCAGCGTCGTTGGGGTACAGGGGGCAGGTAACAATGAGCAGTTCTTC	CSVVGVQGAGNNEQFF
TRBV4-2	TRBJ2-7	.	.	TGTGCCAGCAGCCAGGAGGGGATGGCGGGCTACAATGAGCAGTACTTC	CASSQEGMAGYNEQYF
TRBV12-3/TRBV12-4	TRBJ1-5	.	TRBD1	TGTGCCAGCACCCCCGGACAGGGCAACAATCAGCCCCAGCATTTT	CASTPGQGNNQPQHF
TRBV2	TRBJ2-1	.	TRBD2	TGTGCCAGCAATACAGCGGGGGGGCCTTATGAGCAGTTCTTC	CASNTAGGPYEQFF
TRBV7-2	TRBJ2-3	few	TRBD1	TGTGCCAGCAGCTTAGGCAGGGGGCTTGGCACAGATACGCAGTATTTT	CASSLGRGLGTDTQYF
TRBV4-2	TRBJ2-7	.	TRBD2	TGTGCCAGCAGCCAGCTGGCGGGACTAGCGGGCCACGAGCAGTACTTC	CASSQLAGLAGHEQYF
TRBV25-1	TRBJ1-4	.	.	TGTGCCAGCACGGACGGAATTCGGGGGGTTGAAAAACTGTTTTTT	CASTDGIRGVEKLFF
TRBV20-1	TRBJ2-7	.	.	TGCAGTGCTAGGGGGACCTTAAGTGGTAGCGAGCAGTACTTC	CSARGTLSGSEQYF
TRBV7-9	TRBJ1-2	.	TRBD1	TGTGCCAGCACAGGGGGCGCCAACTATGGCTACACCTTC	CASTGGANYGYTF
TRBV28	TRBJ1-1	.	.	TGCGCCAGCAGTAAAGACAGGTTGGTTTGGGGAAGAACGAACACTGAAGCTTTCTTT	CASSKDRLVWGRTNTEAFF
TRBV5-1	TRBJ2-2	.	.	TGCGCCAGCAGCTTGGATCGCCACGGGGAGCTGTTTTTT	CASSLDRHGELFF
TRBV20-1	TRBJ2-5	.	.	TGCAGTGCTAGAGGGGGCAACCAAGAGACCCAGTACTTC	CSARGGNQETQYF
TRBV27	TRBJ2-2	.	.	TGTGCCAGCAGTTTCCAAGACAGAACCGGGGAGCTGTTTTTT	CASSFQDRTGELFF
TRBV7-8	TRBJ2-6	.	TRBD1	TGTGCCAGCAGCTTTGGGGACAGCTCTGGGGCCAACGTCCTGACTTTC	CASSFGDSSGANVLTF
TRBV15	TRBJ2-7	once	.	TGTGCCACCAGCAGAGATCGGGGGTACAGCTCCTACGAGCAGTACTTC	CATSRDRGYSSYEQYF
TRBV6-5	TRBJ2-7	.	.	TGTGCCAGCAGCCGACGAGGACCGAGAACCTACGAGCAGTACTTC	CASSRRGPRTYEQYF
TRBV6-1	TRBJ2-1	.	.	TGTGCCAGCAGTGATGGGGGGCCCAATCAGCAGTTCTTC	CASSDGGPNQQFF
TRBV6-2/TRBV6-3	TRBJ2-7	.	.	TGTGCCAGCAGTACTACCACATGGGAGCAGTACTTC	CASSTTTWEQYF
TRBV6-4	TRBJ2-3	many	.	TGTGCCAGCAGTGACGGGGGGCACACAGATACGCAGTATTTT	CASSDGGHTDTQYF
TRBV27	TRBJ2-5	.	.	TGTGCCAGCAGAAACTCTGAAGAGACCCAGTACTTC	CASRNSEETQYF
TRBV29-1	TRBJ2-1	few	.	TGCAGCGTTGAAGATCTGGAGAGTGAGCAGTTCTTC	CSVEDLESEQFF
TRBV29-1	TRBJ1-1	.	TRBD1	TGCAGCATCGGACAGGGCACTGAAGCTTTCTTT	CSIGQGTEAFF
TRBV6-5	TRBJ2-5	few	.	TGTGCCAGCAGTTACTCACCGGCTACCCAAGAGACCCAGTACTTC	CASSYSPATQETQYF
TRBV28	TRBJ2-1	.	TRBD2	TGTGCCAGCAGTCCCAACTTAGCGGGGGAGGCCAATAATGAGCAGTTCTTC	CASSPNLAGEANNEQFF
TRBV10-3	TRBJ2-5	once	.	TGTGCCATCAGCAAGTGGGCAGTCGTAGAGGGGAAGACCCAGTACTTC	CAISKWAVVEGKTQYF
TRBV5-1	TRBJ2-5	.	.	TGCGCCAGCAGCTCGGACGGGGATTTCCAAGAGACCCAGTACTTC	CASSSDGDFQETQYF
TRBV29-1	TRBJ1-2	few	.	TGCAGCGTTAGATGGGTGCATAGAACCGACTATGGCTACACCTTC	CSVRWVHRTDYGYTF